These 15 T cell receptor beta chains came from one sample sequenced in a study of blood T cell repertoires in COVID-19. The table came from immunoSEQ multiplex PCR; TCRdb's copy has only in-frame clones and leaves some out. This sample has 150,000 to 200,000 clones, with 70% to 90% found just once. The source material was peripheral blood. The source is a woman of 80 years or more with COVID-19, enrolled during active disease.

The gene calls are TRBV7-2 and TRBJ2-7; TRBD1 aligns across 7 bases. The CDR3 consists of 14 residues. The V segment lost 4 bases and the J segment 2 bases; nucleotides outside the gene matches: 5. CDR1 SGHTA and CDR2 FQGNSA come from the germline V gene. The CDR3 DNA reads TGTGCCAGCAGCTCAAGGACAGGCACCTACGAGCAGTACTTC. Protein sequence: CASSSRTGTYEQYF. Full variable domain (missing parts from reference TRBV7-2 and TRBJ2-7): GAGVSQSPSNKVTEKGKDVELRCDPISGHTALYWYRQSLGQGLEFLIYFQGNSAPDKSGLPSDRFSAERTGGSVSTLTIQRTQQEDSAVYLCASSSRTGTYEQYFGPGTRLTVT.

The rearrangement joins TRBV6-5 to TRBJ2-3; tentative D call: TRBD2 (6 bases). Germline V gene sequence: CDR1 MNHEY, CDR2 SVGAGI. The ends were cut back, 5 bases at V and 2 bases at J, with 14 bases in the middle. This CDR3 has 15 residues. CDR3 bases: TGTGCCAGCAGTACATCGTCGGACTACACAGATACGCAGTATTTT. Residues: CASSTSSDYTDTQYF.

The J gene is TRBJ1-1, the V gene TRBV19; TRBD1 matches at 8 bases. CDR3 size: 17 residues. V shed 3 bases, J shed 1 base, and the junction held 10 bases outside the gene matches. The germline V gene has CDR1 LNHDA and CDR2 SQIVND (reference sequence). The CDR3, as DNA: TGTGCCAGTAGTATTCTCCCATTCGGACAGGGGAACACTGAAGCTTTCTTT. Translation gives CASSILPFGQGNTEAFF.

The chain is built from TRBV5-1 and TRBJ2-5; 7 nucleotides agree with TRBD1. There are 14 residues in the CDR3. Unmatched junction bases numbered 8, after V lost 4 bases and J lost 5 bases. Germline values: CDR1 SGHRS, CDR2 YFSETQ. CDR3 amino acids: CASSAPTGLETQYF. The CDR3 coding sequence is TGCGCCAGCAGCGCACCGACAGGGCTGGAGACCCAGTACTTC.

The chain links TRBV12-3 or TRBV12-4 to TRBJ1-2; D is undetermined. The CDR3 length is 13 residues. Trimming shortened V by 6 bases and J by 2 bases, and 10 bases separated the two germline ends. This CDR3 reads CASSPALNYGYTF. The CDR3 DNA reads TGTGCCAGCAGCCCCGCGTTAAACTATGGCTACACCTTC.

CDR3 DNA sequence: TGTGCCTGGAGTTTACAGGGGGCGAGGAATTCACCCCTCCACTTT. Its protein product is CAWSLQGARNSPLHF. This chain connects TRBV30 to TRBJ1-6; 9 bases are a match to TRBD1. The CDR3 totals 15 residues. J gave up 7 bases and V 2 bases, and 6 bases lay outside the gene matches. Germline lookup yields CDR1 GTSNPN and CDR2 SVGIG (reference sequence). The full variable domain, rest sourced from reference TRBV30 and TRBJ1-6, is SQTIHQWPATLVQPVGSPLSLECTVEGTSNPNLYWYRQAAGRGLQLLFYSVGIGQISSEVPQNLSASRPQDRQFILSSKKLLLSDSGFYLCAWSLQGARNSPLHFGNGTRLTVT.

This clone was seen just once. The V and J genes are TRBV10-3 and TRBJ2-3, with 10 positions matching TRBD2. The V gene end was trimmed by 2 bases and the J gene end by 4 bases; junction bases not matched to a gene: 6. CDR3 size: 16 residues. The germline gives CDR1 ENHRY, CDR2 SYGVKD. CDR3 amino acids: CAISEVLAGGADTQYF. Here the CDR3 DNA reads TGTGCCATCAGTGAGGTGTTAGCGGGAGGAGCAGATACGCAGTATTTT.

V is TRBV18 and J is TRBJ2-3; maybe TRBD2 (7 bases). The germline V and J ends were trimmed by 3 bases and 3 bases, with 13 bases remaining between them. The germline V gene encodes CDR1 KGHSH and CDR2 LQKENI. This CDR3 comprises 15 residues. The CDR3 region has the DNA TGTGCCAGCTCACCTTGGGGGGGCAGGACAGATACGCAGTATTTT. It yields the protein CASSPWGGRTDTQYF.

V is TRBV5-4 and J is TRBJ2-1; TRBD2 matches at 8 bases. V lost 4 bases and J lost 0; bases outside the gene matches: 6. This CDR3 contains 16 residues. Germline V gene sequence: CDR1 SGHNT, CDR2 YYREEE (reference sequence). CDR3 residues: CASSPFSGASYNEQFF. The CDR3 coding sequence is TGTGCCAGCAGCCCATTTAGCGGGGCCTCCTACAATGAGCAGTTCTTC.

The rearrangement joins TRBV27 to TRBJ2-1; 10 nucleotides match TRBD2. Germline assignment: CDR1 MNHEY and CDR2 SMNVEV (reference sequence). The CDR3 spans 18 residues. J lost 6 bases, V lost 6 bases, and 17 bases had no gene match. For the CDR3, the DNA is TGTGCCAGCAGCAACCCCAGCAGCGGGAGGGTCTACGGCAATGAGCAGTTCTTC. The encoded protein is CASSNPSSGRVYGNEQFF.

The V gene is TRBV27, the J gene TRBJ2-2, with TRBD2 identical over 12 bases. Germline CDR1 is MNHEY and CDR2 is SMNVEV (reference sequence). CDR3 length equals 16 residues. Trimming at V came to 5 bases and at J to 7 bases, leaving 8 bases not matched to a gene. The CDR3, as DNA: TGTGCCAGCAGTCCTAGCGGGAGGGCCGGTTTCGGGGAGCTGTTTTTT. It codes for CASSPSGRAGFGELFF.

The CDR3 coding sequence is TGTGCCACCAACAGGGGGGGTAGGACAGATACGCAGTATTTT. Translating gives CATNRGGRTDTQYF. The V call is TRBV6-5, the J call TRBJ2-3; D is perhaps TRBD1 (8 bases). This CDR3 comprises 14 residues. From germline, CDR1 is MNHEY and CDR2 SVGAGI. V lost 10 bases to trimming and J lost 3 bases, with 17 bases between them.

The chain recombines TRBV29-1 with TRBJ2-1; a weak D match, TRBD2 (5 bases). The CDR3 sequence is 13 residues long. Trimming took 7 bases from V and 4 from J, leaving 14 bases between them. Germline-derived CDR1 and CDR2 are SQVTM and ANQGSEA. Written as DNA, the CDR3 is TGCAGCGCCCTGCGGGCAGGATACAATGAGCAGTTCTTC. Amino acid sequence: CSALRAGYNEQFF.

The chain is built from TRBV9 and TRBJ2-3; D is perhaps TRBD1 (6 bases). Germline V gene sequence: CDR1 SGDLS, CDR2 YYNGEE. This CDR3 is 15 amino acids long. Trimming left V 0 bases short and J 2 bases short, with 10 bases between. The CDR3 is CASSVGWTATDTQYF. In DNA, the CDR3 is TGTGCCAGCAGCGTAGGGTGGACAGCCACAGATACGCAGTATTTT.

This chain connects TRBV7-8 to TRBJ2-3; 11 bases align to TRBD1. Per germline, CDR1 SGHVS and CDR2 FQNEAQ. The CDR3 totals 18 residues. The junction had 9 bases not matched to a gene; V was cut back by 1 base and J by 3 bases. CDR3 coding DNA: TGTGCCAGCAGCTTAGTGGACCGTGGACAGGGGGCAACAGATACGCAGTATTTT. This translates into CASSLVDRGQGATDTQYF. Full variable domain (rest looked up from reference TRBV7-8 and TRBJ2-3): GAGVSQSPRYKVAKRGQDVALRCDPISGHVSLFWYQQALGQGPEFLTYFQNEAQLDKSGLPSDRFFAERPEGSVSTLKIQRTQQEDSAVYLCASSLVDRGQGATDTQYFGPGTRLTVL.